A selection of T cell receptor beta chains follows, all from one sample in a study of breast tumors, draining lymph nodes, adjacent tissues. TCRdb reanalysed the multiplex PCR reads using MiXCR and keeps one entry per CDR3 protein. The sample contains 160,000 or so distinct CDR3 sequences, around 35% of which appear only once. Input material: axillary lymph node tissue. These receptors were collected from a female donor with breast cancer. Some clones in this sample may be carry-over from other donors' samples. The CDR3 runs from the conserved cysteine through the conserved F or W.

CAISELNGTGRFEQYF TRBJ2-7 TRBV10-3
CASSLGRGEQYF TRBJ2-7 TRBV5-6
CSARDSAGLNEKLFF TRBJ1-4 TRBV20-1
CASTPRTSAHEQYF TRBJ2-3 TRBV12-3/TRBV12-4
CASSRHPQETQYF TRBJ2-5 TRBV7-2
CASKSIGMNTIYF TRBJ1-3 TRBV7-6
CASSRDFIGTALNEKLFF TRBJ1-4 TRBV6-2/TRBV6-3
CSARDTGHSGNTIYF TRBJ1-3 TRBV20-1
CASSDSSGGTNNEQFF TRBJ2-1 TRBV6-2/TRBV6-3
CASSPWRTSGSIGSGELFF TRBJ2-2 TRBV5-1
CASSLGTGTDTQYF TRBJ2-3 TRBV5-1
CASSHGASGYEQYF TRBJ2-7 TRBV6-2/TRBV6-3
CSVGAVTGYNEQFF TRBJ2-1 TRBV29-1
CASSPSGGGAYEQYF TRBJ2-7 TRBV6-5
CASQQRSSYNEQFF TRBJ2-1 TRBV6-1
CASSPGQGELFF TRBJ2-2 TRBV7-9
CASTWRLLYQPQHF TRBJ1-5 TRBV19
CASSEGGYGNTIYF TRBJ1-3 TRBV19
CASRRSLSGNTIYF TRBJ1-3 TRBV5-8
CASKPDRGLGNTIYF TRBJ1-3 TRBV27
CASSFPGPLKGEAFF TRBJ1-1 TRBV7-9
CASSPPDRQGTQYF TRBJ2-5 TRBV18
CASSQGLASYEQYF TRBJ2-7 TRBV4-2
CASSSPGAGGETQYF TRBJ2-5 TRBV7-2
CASSQDLRQPQHF TRBJ1-5 TRBV14
CASSPLLWGAGYTF TRBJ1-2 TRBV3-1
CSAIDRDLSSYEQYF TRBJ2-7 TRBV20-1
CASSEVRGGATSQETQYF TRBJ2-5 TRBV6-1
CASSFATRLISEGNPIYF TRBJ1-3 TRBV2
CATSGGGTGELFF TRBJ2-2 TRBV24-1
CASSLWGTAEETQYF TRBJ2-5 TRBV7-7
CASSEDRGSGELFF TRBJ2-2 TRBV6-1
CASSPRTGARGTEAFF TRBJ1-1 TRBV6-5
CASTQTRAGNEQFF TRBJ2-1 TRBV6-2/TRBV6-3
CASSSQGFEQYF TRBJ2-7 TRBV9
CSASTPLSGNTIYF TRBJ1-3 TRBV20-1
CASSDPTSGSNEQFF TRBJ2-1 TRBV10-2
CASSLSWRGTYEQYF TRBJ2-7 TRBV5-8
CAWRTGWGTDTQYF TRBJ2-3 TRBV30
CASSLLAGMNSYNEQFF TRBJ2-1 TRBV4-2
CASRVPGSPGYEQYF TRBJ2-7 TRBV7-2
CASSLERGMGSNEKLSF TRBJ1-4 TRBV5-1